Listed here are 31 T cell receptor beta chains from one sample, sequenced in a study of shared clonotypes between healthy human individuals. Produced via immunoSEQ multiplex PCR; TCRdb's table is partial and in-frame only. The data show more than 2 million clones, 90% to 96% seen once. The specimen was naive CD4+ T cells sorted from blood. The subset here: CD45RA+ positively selected. The receptors shown here come from a man younger than 35 in good health.

For this clone: This CDR3 is also generated by other DNA sequences in the sample. The rearrangement links TRBV9 to TRBJ2-2, with D unclear. The ends were cut back, 0 bases at V and 4 bases at J, with 10 bases in the middle. The CDR3 is 15 amino acids. The germline CDR1 and CDR2 sequences are SGDLS and YYNGEE. In DNA, the CDR3 is TGTGCCAGCAGCGTAGATGGACCGCTCACCGGGGAGCTGTTTTTT. Its protein is CASSVDGPLTGELFF.

This clone was seen just once. Other DNA sequences in the sample encode the same CDR3. The genes are TRBV19 and TRBJ2-2; D is possibly TRBD1 (5 bases). The CDR3 has 13 amino acids. The germline V and J ends were trimmed by 4 bases and 5 bases, with 8 bases remaining between them. CDR1 is LNHDA, CDR2 SQIVND, per germline (reference sequence). CDR3 sequence reads: CASSSQGTGELFF. CDR3 nucleotides: TGTGCCAGTAGTAGTCAGGGTACCGGGGAGCTGTTTTTT.

V gene TRBV9 combines with J gene TRBJ1-6; no firm D call. Germline CDR1 reads SGDLS; CDR2 reads YYNGEE. With 1 base removed from V and 8 bases from J, the gap between germline ends came to 19 bases. This CDR3 has 17 amino acids. The CDR3 region is CASSVNPLEPFDSPLHF. CDR3 nucleotides: TGTGCCAGCAGCGTAAATCCTCTTGAGCCGTTTGATTCACCCCTCCACTTT.

V and J are TRBV6-5 and TRBJ2-7; TRBD2 aligns across 7 bases. V lost 6 bases, J lost 9 bases, and 8 bases stayed unmatched. The CDR3 runs to 12 residues. The germline gives CDR1 MNHEY, CDR2 SVGAGI. The CDR3 region is CASSPGGEGQYF. The CDR3 DNA reads as TGTGCCAGCAGCCCCGGCGGGGAGGGGCAGTACTTC.

Points on this clone: This sample also contains other DNA sequences that code for the same CDR3. The V call is TRBV18, the J call TRBJ2-7; D might be TRBD1 or TRBD2, each matching 6 bases. V shed 2 bases and J shed 3 bases, with 11 bases lying between them. The CDR3 is made up of 14 amino acids. From germline, CDR1 is KGHSH and CDR2 LQKENI. In DNA, the CDR3 is TGTGCCAGCTCACCAAGGGGGGAGAGCTACGAGCAGTACTTC. This sequence encodes CASSPRGESYEQYF.

Of note for this clone: Within the sample, other DNA sequences also encode this same CDR3. V is TRBV5-1 and J is TRBJ2-3; 7 bases match TRBD2. The trim removed 1 base at V and 3 bases at J, leaving 5 bases unmatched. The CDR3 contains 15 residues. Germline assignment: CDR1 SGHRS and CDR2 YFSETQ. The CDR3, as DNA: TGCGCCAGCAGCTTGCCGGGGGGAGGGACAGATACGCAGTATTTT. Its translation: CASSLPGGGTDTQYF.

CDR3 protein: CASSTDGYNEQFF. In DNA form, the CDR3 reads TGCGCCAGCAGCACGGACGGCTACAATGAGCAGTTCTTC. The chain recombines TRBV5-1 with TRBJ2-1; D call uncertain. Germline V lookup: CDR1 SGHRS, CDR2 YFSETQ. CDR3 length equals 13 residues. With 4 bases removed from V and 3 bases from J, the gap between germline ends came to 8 bases. The full variable domain, with the rest looked up from reference TRBV5-1 and TRBJ2-1, is KAGVTQTPRYLIKTRGQQVTLSCSPISGHRSVSWYQQTPGQGLQFLFEYFSETQRNKGNFPGRFSGRQFSNSRSEMNVSTLELGDSALYLCASSTDGYNEQFFGPGTRLTVL.

CDR3 protein: CASSQESGTAFYEQYF. The CDR3 bases are TGCGCCAGCAGCCAAGAATCAGGGACAGCGTTCTACGAGCAGTACTTC. The chain carries TRBV4-1 and TRBJ2-7; 7 bases match TRBD1. CDR1 MGHRA and CDR2 YSYEKL come from the germline V gene. The CDR3 runs to 16 residues. V dropped 0 bases and J dropped 3; count of bases not matched to a gene: 8.

The V gene is TRBV7-2, the J gene TRBJ1-1; D gene unclear. This CDR3 has 15 residues. The V gene's germline CDR1 is SGHTA and CDR2 FQGNSA. Trimming took 5 bases from V and 1 from J, leaving 14 bases between them. This chain's CDR3 is CASSPRQTPNTEAFF. The CDR3 nucleotides are TGTGCCAGCAGCCCCCGACAAACCCCGAACACTGAAGCTTTCTTT.

The chain uses TRBV5-1 and TRBJ2-4, with 9 bases that match TRBD1. CDR1 SGHRS and CDR2 YFSETQ come from the germline V gene. Trimming removed 4 bases from V and 3 bases from J; junction bases left unmatched: 5. This CDR3 has 15 residues. Here the CDR3 reads CASSIRTGDKNIQYF. CDR3 bases: TGCGCCAGCAGCATTCGGACAGGGGACAAAAACATTCAGTACTTC.

The chain joins TRBV20-1 to TRBJ2-7, with D possibly being TRBD1 (6 bases). The germline V gene has CDR1 DFQATT and CDR2 SNEGSKA (reference sequence). The CDR3 has 11 amino acids. V was cut by 6 bases and J by 7 bases, with 13 bases left in between. CDR3 sequence: CSAAQGWEQYF. CDR3 bases: TGCAGTGCGGCACAGGGCTGGGAGCAGTACTTC.

V is TRBV28 and J is TRBJ1-6, with 10 bases identical to TRBD1. CDR1 is MDHEN and CDR2 is SYDVKM in the germline V gene. V dropped 5 bases and J dropped 8; count of bases not matched to a gene: 9. There are 16 residues in the CDR3. This chain's CDR3 is CASSLTRDRGYSPLHF. The CDR3 region has the DNA TGTGCCAGCAGTCTCACCCGGGACAGGGGTTATTCACCCCTCCACTTT.

This chain connects TRBV28 to TRBJ1-5; TRBD1 is a possible D gene (5 bases). Looked up from germline, CDR1 is MDHEN and CDR2 is SYDVKM. This CDR3 contains 15 residues. Trimming removed 8 bases from V and 2 bases from J, with 16 bases in between. The CDR3 reads CASRSASGGNQPQHF. DNA for the CDR3: TGTGCCAGCCGCTCAGCTTCGGGGGGCAATCAGCCCCAGCATTTT.

The chain couples TRBV6-6 to TRBJ1-6, with TRBD1 matching over 7 bases. The junction had 2 bases not matched to a gene; V was cut back by 4 bases and J by 2 bases. Germline-derived CDR1 and CDR2 are MNHNY and SVGAGI (reference sequence). CDR3 length equals 15 residues. The CDR3 sequence is CASSSDRAYNSPLHF. The CDR3 DNA is TGTGCCAGCAGTTCCGACAGGGCCTATAATTCACCCCTCCACTTT.

The V call is TRBV2, the J call TRBJ1-5; 10 bases fit TRBD1. Germline lookup yields CDR1 SNHLY and CDR2 FYNNEI. The J segment lost 6 bases and the V segment lost 3 bases, leaving 11 bases of the junction unmatched. The CDR3 has 17 amino acids. The CDR3 protein is CASSEKRGQGIFQPQHF. The DNA of the CDR3 is TGTGCCAGCAGTGAGAAAAGGGGACAGGGGATTTTTCAGCCCCAGCATTTT. Drawing the rest from reference TRBV2 and TRBJ1-5, the complete variable domain is EPEVTQTPSHQVTQMGQEVILRCVPISNHLYFYWYRQILGQKVEFLVSFYNNEISEKSEIFDDQFSVERPDGSNFTLKIRSTKLEDSAMYFCASSEKRGQGIFQPQHFGDGTRLSIL.

The J gene is TRBJ1-2, the V gene TRBV18; 8 nucleotides agree with TRBD1. The length of the CDR3 is 15 residues. Trimming cost V 3 bases and J 4 bases; bases outside gene matches: 7. The germline V gene encodes CDR1 KGHSH and CDR2 LQKENI. The CDR3 spells CASSPGQEDPYGYTF. In nucleotides, the CDR3 is TGTGCCAGCTCACCGGGACAGGAAGATCCCTATGGCTACACCTTC.

The gene calls are TRBV7-6 and TRBJ2-1; 8 bases are a match to TRBD1. J was trimmed by 8 bases and V by 1 base; bases with no gene match: 4. The CDR3 sequence is 14 residues long. The germline CDR1 and CDR2 sequences are SGHVS and FNYEAQ. CDR3 sequence (DNA): TGTGCCAGCAGCTTAGGGGACAGGATGGATGAGCAGTTCTTC. It encodes CASSLGDRMDEQFF. Full variable domain (outside the CDR3, taken from reference TRBV7-6 and TRBJ2-1): GAGVSQSPRYKVTKRGQDVALRCDPISGHVSLYWYRQALGQGPEFLTYFNYEAQQDKSGLPNDRFSAERPEGSISTLTIQRTEQRDSAMYRCASSLGDRMDEQFFGPGTRLTVL.

This rearrangement joins TRBV5-1 to TRBJ2-7; 9 bases are a match to TRBD2. V was clipped by 3 bases and J by 2 bases; unmatched bases: 6. The CDR3 is made up of 15 amino acids. Germline loops: CDR1 SGHRS, CDR2 YFSETQ. The CDR3, as DNA: TGCGCCAGCAGCTGGGGGGCGGGAGGGCCCTACGAGCAGTACTTC. Its protein product is CASSWGAGGPYEQYF.

Concerning this clone itself: Other DNA sequences from this sample encode an identical CDR3 as well. CDR3 sequence: CASSALAGGNEQFF. The CDR3 coding sequence is TGTGCCAGCAGTGCCCTAGCGGGAGGCAATGAGCAGTTCTTC. The gene calls are TRBV6-4 and TRBJ2-1; 11 bases map to TRBD2. The CDR3 runs to 14 residues. The trim removed 4 bases at V and 6 bases at J, leaving 2 bases unmatched. CDR1 MRHNA and CDR2 SNTAGT come from the germline V gene.

The chain employs TRBV30 and TRBJ2-1; D is possibly TRBD2 (7 bases). V lost 5 bases to trimming and J lost 12 bases, with 26 bases between them. This CDR3 comprises 15 residues. CDR1 is GTSNPN and CDR2 is SVGIG in the germline V gene (reference sequence). CDR3 nucleotides: TGTGCCTGGGGGAATCGGGGGGCCGAAACCGGTGGGCAGTTCTTC. Translated, it gives CAWGNRGAETGGQFF.

This chain uses TRBV14 with TRBJ2-3; D is undetermined. CDR1 is SGHDN and CDR2 is FVKESK in the germline V gene. The CDR3 covers 13 residues. V shed 0 bases and J shed 7 bases, with 8 bases lying between them. The CDR3 nucleotides are TGTGCCAGCAGCCAAGATAGGATGAATACGCAGTATTTT. Translating gives CASSQDRMNTQYF.

This rearrangement joins TRBV2 to TRBJ2-7, with TRBD2 identical over 9 bases. Germline trimming cut 5 bases from V and 4 bases from J; bases unmatched to any gene: 15. Germline V lookup: CDR1 SNHLY, CDR2 FYNNEI. CDR3 length: 17 amino acids. CDR3: CASSTVSGGYVSYEQYF. In DNA form, the CDR3 reads TGTGCCAGCAGTACAGTAAGCGGGGGGTACGTTTCTTACGAGCAGTACTTC.

The V gene is TRBV25-1, the J gene TRBJ2-5; D remains ambiguous. Trimming shortened V by 4 bases and J by 4 bases, and 10 bases separated the two germline ends. Germline V lookup: CDR1 MGHDK, CDR2 SYGVNS. The CDR3 loop spans 13 amino acids. The CDR3 region has the DNA TGTGCCAGCAGTGCAGCCGGCTCAGAGACCCAGTACTTC. As protein: CASSAAGSETQYF.

Points on this clone: Other DNA sequences from this sample encode an identical CDR3 as well. The chain employs TRBV9 and TRBJ1-6; D not certain. Trimming cost V 0 bases and J 9 bases, with 7 bases left between them. CDR3 length: 13 residues. CDR1 is SGDLS and CDR2 is YYNGEE in the germline V gene. The chain's CDR3 is CASSVEVGSPLHF. The CDR3 nucleotides are TGTGCCAGCAGCGTAGAGGTTGGTTCACCCCTCCACTTT.

CDR3 residues: CASGAGGAYTEAFF. The CDR3 region has the DNA TGTGCCAGCGGGGCAGGTGGGGCGTACACTGAAGCTTTCTTT. This chain connects TRBV25-1 to TRBJ1-1; D perhaps matches TRBD1 (5 bases). The CDR3 totals 14 residues. Per germline, CDR1 MGHDK and CDR2 SYGVNS. The V end was cut by 8 bases, the J end by 3 bases, with 16 bases between. Full variable domain (rest looked up from reference TRBV25-1 and TRBJ1-1): EADIYQTPRYLVIGTGKKITLECSQTMGHDKMYWYQQDPGMELHLIHYSYGVNSTEKGDLSSESTVSRIRTEHFPLTLESARPSHTSQYLCASGAGGAYTEAFFGQGTRLTVV.

The rearrangement joins TRBV10-1 to TRBJ2-3; 10 bases fit TRBD1. Germline-derived CDR1 and CDR2 are WNHNN and SYGVQD (reference sequence). This CDR3 has 17 amino acids. With V trimmed by 5 bases and J by 0 bases, 8 bases remained unmatched. Here the CDR3 DNA reads TGCGCCAGCAGTCCCCTCTGGACAGGGGGAAGCACAGATACGCAGTATTTT. Translated, it gives CASSPLWTGGSTDTQYF.

The chain couples TRBV28 to TRBJ1-3; D is possibly TRBD1 (5 bases). CDR1 and CDR2 from the germline V gene are MDHEN and SYDVKM. With 5 bases removed from V and 4 bases from J, the gap between germline ends came to 15 bases. The CDR3 sequence is 15 residues long. This CDR3 is CASSPPGAGGNTIYF. Here the CDR3 DNA reads TGTGCCAGCAGTCCACCCGGGGCTGGCGGAAACACCATATATTTT.

The table lists this clone with a count of one. V and J are TRBV2 and TRBJ1-1; 7 positions match TRBD1. The CDR3 has 13 amino acids. CDR1 SNHLY and CDR2 FYNNEI come from the germline V gene. The V segment lost 4 bases and the J segment 4 bases; nucleotides outside the gene matches: 3. The CDR3 loop is CASSGEGATEAFF. The CDR3 bases are TGTGCCAGCAGTGGGGAGGGGGCCACTGAAGCTTTCTTT.

This clone has a single count. The chain employs TRBV10-3 and TRBJ2-5, with TRBD2 identical over 13 bases. The germline CDR1 and CDR2 sequences are ENHRY and SYGVKD. V was clipped by 5 bases and J by 1 base; unmatched bases: 4. The length of the CDR3 is 16 residues. DNA of the CDR3: TGTGCCATCAGTTTGGGACTAGCGGGGAGCCAAGAGACCCAGTACTTC. It codes for CAISLGLAGSQETQYF.

The J gene is TRBJ2-3, the V gene TRBV29-1; the match to TRBD2 covers 7 bases. The CDR3 spans 14 residues. V shed 6 bases, J shed 4 bases, and the junction held 10 bases outside the gene matches. In germline, CDR1 is SQVTM, CDR2 ANQGSEA. In nucleotides, the CDR3 is TGCAGCGTAGCGGCGGGGGTAGGGGCAGATACGCAGTATTTT. This translates into CSVAAGVGADTQYF.

This sequence joins TRBV7-2 and TRBJ2-3; weak D call: TRBD2 (5 bases). From germline, CDR1 is SGHTA and CDR2 FQGNSA. The CDR3 contains 13 residues. V gave up 3 bases and J gave up 5 bases, with 9 bases separating them. The CDR3 DNA reads as TGTGCCAGCAGCTTGTTCGGGAAAGATACGCAGTATTTT. Protein: CASSLFGKDTQYF.